A single sample is the source of the 29 T cell receptor beta chains below, sequenced in a study of T cells in localized non-small cell lung cancer. Here immunoSEQ multiplex PCR was the method, and the copy in TCRdb shows in-frame clones only, minus some. The data show roughly 30,000 clones, 88% seen once. The material sequenced was peripheral blood, taken before any cancer treatment. These receptors were obtained from a woman aged 40 to 75 with stage I lung adenocarcinoma.

This sequence joins TRBV6-1 and TRBJ1-2; D is undetermined. Trimming removed 4 bases at V and 6 bases at J, with 9 bases between. The CDR3 spans 12 residues. Germline CDR1 MNHNS, CDR2 SASEGT. In nucleotides, the CDR3 is TGTGCCAGCAGTGGACCCAGCGATGGCTACACCTTC. Residues: CASSGPSDGYTF.

V is TRBV9 and J is TRBJ2-1; D may be TRBD2 (5 bases). Germline CDR1 and CDR2: SGDLS and YYNGEE. This CDR3 comprises 14 residues. V was pared by 3 bases and J by 7 bases, with 14 bases between. The CDR3 DNA reads TGTGCCAGCAGCGCAGGAGAGGGTCGGAATGAGCAGTTCTTC. Translating gives CASSAGEGRNEQFF.

This chain joins TRBV25-1 and TRBJ2-1; D is possibly TRBD2 (6 bases). V lost 1 base, J lost 5 bases, and 12 bases lay in between. CDR1 and CDR2 from the germline V gene are MGHDK and SYGVNS. The CDR3 is made up of 15 amino acids. The CDR3 DNA sequence: TGTGCCAGCAGTGAATGGGAGGTCCAGGACAATGAGCAGTTCTTC. Its protein product is CASSEWEVQDNEQFF.

The chain is built from TRBV5-1 and TRBJ2-3; D gene uncertain. CDR3 length: 13 residues. The germline gives CDR1 SGHRS, CDR2 YFSETQ. Trimming removed 3 bases from V and 4 bases from J, with 9 bases in between. The CDR3 sequence: CASSSLGPDTQYF. DNA of the CDR3: TGCGCCAGCAGCTCCCTCGGGCCAGATACGCAGTATTTT.

The chain joins TRBV29-1 to TRBJ1-6; 8 bases map to TRBD1. The V gene's germline CDR1 is SQVTM and CDR2 ANQGSEA. V lost 4 bases to trimming and J lost 7 bases; unmatched junction nucleotides: 9. The length of the CDR3 is 15 residues. CDR3 sequence (DNA): TGCAGCGTTGCCGGACAGGGCTTCCCCAATTCACCCCTCCACTTT. It encodes CSVAGQGFPNSPLHF.

The chain couples TRBV2 to TRBJ2-5; D perhaps matches TRBD1 (5 bases). Per germline, CDR1 SNHLY and CDR2 FYNNEI. The CDR3 consists of 14 residues. V dropped 6 bases and J dropped 0 bases, with 11 bases sitting between them. DNA of the CDR3: TGTGCCAGCAGCCGACAGCAGTACCAAGAGACCCAGTACTTC. As protein: CASSRQQYQETQYF.

The chain combines TRBV7-9 with TRBJ2-7, with 11 bases aligning to TRBD2. After removal of 5 bases from V and 0 bases from J, the junction contained 9 bases not matched to a gene. CDR3 length equals 17 residues. The germline V gene has CDR1 SEHNR and CDR2 FQNEAQ (reference sequence). CDR3 nucleotides: TGTGCCAGCAGCCTAGGGCTAGCGGGGGGCCCCTCCTACGAGCAGTACTTC. As protein: CASSLGLAGGPSYEQYF.

The chain combines TRBV5-6 with TRBJ1-6; the D gene is possibly TRBD1 (5 bases). This CDR3 has 16 residues. Germline-derived CDR1 and CDR2 are SGHDT and YYEEEE. V was trimmed by 4 bases and J by 0 bases, leaving 11 bases between them. The CDR3 DNA reads as TGTGCCAGCAGCAGGACAAAAAGCTCCTATAATTCACCCCTCCACTTT. Its protein product is CASSRTKSSYNSPLHF.

The count of this clone is one. The chain couples TRBV4-3 to TRBJ1-2; the D is unclear. Trimming took off 2 bases at V and 4 bases at J, with 11 bases between the two ends. Germline CDR1 reads LGHNA; CDR2 reads YSLEER. This CDR3 contains 14 residues. Here the CDR3 reads CASSQILTIYGYTF. The CDR3 DNA sequence: TGCGCCAGCAGCCAAATTCTGACTATCTATGGCTACACCTTC.

The chain is built from TRBV19 and TRBJ2-1; TRBD1 is a possible D gene (6 bases). The V end lost 3 bases, the J end lost 3 bases, and 15 bases lay between the germline ends. Germline V lookup: CDR1 LNHDA, CDR2 SQIVND (reference sequence). This CDR3 has 16 residues. DNA of the CDR3: TGTGCCAGTAGTATCGGTTACAGGGCCCTCTACAATGAGCAGTTCTTC. Translating it yields CASSIGYRALYNEQFF. The full variable domain, with the rest looked up from reference TRBV19 and TRBJ2-1, is DGGITQSPKYLFRKEGQNVTLSCEQNLNHDAMYWYRQDPGQGLRLIYYSQIVNDFQKGDIAEGYSVSREKKESFPLTVTSAQKNPTAFYLCASSIGYRALYNEQFFGPGTRLTVL.

The V and J genes are TRBV5-4 and TRBJ2-3; D might be TRBD2 (5 bases). The CDR3 is 17 residues long. Germline values: CDR1 SGHNT, CDR2 YYREEE (reference sequence). V lost 1 base, J lost 5 bases, and 20 bases lay in between. The CDR3 DNA sequence: TGTGCCAGCAGCTTGCCGCGGCATGAAAGCGGCCAAGATACGCAGTATTTT. It encodes CASSLPRHESGQDTQYF.

The V and J genes are TRBV9 and TRBJ1-1; the D gene is possibly TRBD1 (5 bases). The V and J ends lost 4 bases and 4 bases respectively, with 20 bases between them. Germline V gene sequence: CDR1 SGDLS, CDR2 YYNGEE. CDR3 length: 16 residues. CDR3 coding DNA: TGTGCCAGCAGCCTCCTCGGGGGGGGTCATAGCACTGAAGCTTTCTTT. The encoded protein is CASSLLGGGHSTEAFF. The variable domain in full, completed from reference TRBV9 and TRBJ1-1, reads DSGVTQTPKHLITATGQRVTLRCSPRSGDLSVYWYQQSLDQGLQFLIQYYNGEERAKGNILERFSAQQFPDLHSELNLSSLELGDSALYFCASSLLGGGHSTEAFFGQGTRLTVV.

The chain combines TRBV4-3 with TRBJ2-2, with TRBD1 matching 8 bases. Germline-derived CDR1 and CDR2 are LGHNA and YSLEER. The trim removed 0 bases at V and 2 bases at J, leaving 5 bases unmatched. The CDR3 is 17 residues long. The CDR3 DNA is TGCGCCAGCAGCCAAGAGGACCAGGGGGCAAACACCGGGGAGCTGTTTTTT. It codes for CASSQEDQGANTGELFF.

This clone is deemed medium-sized (0.01 to 0.1%). The J gene is TRBJ1-6, the V gene TRBV18; D is unresolved. Germline CDR1 KGHSH, CDR2 LQKENI. V dropped 1 base and J dropped 7 bases, with 14 bases sitting between them. The CDR3 contains 16 residues. The CDR3 DNA sequence: TGTGCCAGCTCACCACGGAATGGCCCGAAAAATTCACCCCTCCACTTT. Amino acid sequence: CASSPRNGPKNSPLHF. Variable domain in full (rest from reference TRBV18 and TRBJ1-6): NAGVMQNPRHLVRRRGQEARLRCSPMKGHSHVYWYRQLPEEGLKFMVYLQKENIIDESGMPKERFSAEFPKEGPSILRIQQVVRGDSAAYFCASSPRNGPKNSPLHFGNGTRLTVT.

A single count supports this clone. The chain couples TRBV27 to TRBJ1-2; 7 bases fit TRBD1. After removal of 3 bases from V and 8 bases from J, the junction contained 9 bases not matched to a gene. Germline V gene data show CDR1 as MNHEY and CDR2 as SMNVEV (reference sequence). The CDR3 sequence is 14 residues long. The CDR3 reads CASSFGGGASGYTF. Written as DNA, the CDR3 is TGTGCCAGCAGTTTCGGAGGGGGCGCGTCCGGCTACACCTTC.

The V and J genes are TRBV9 and TRBJ1-2; TRBD1 might be the D (6 bases). The CDR3 loop spans 17 amino acids. With 3 bases removed from V and 1 base from J, the gap between germline ends came to 19 bases. CDR1 and CDR2 from the germline V gene are SGDLS and YYNGEE. CDR3 nucleotides: TGTGCCAGCAGCGGGGGGACATCGGCGGACGTTAACTATGGCTACACCTTC. It specifies CASSGGTSADVNYGYTF.

This clone was seen a single time. The rearrangement uses TRBV21-1 and TRBJ1-2; TRBD1, the table's D call, lacks a check against the DNA. TRBV21-1 constitutes a pseudogene. This CDR3 comprises 14 residues. This CDR3 reads CASSIRQGHLGYTF. CDR3 DNA: TGTGCCAGCAGCATCCGACAGGGACATTTAGGCTACACCTTC.

The V call is TRBV14, the J call TRBJ2-1; maybe TRBD2 (5 bases). Per the germline V gene, CDR1 is SGHDN and CDR2 is FVKESK. V lost 4 bases, J lost 6 bases, and 16 bases lay in between. The CDR3 has 15 residues. CDR3 loop: CASSRGLVPLNEQFF. CDR3 bases: TGTGCCAGCAGCCGAGGGCTAGTCCCCCTCAATGAGCAGTTCTTC.

In its sample, this clone was seen a few times. The rearrangement links TRBV6-1 to TRBJ2-1; TRBD2 matches at 9 bases. The germline gives CDR1 MNHNS, CDR2 SASEGT. The CDR3 spans 15 residues. The J segment lost 6 bases and the V segment lost 6 bases, leaving 9 bases of the junction unmatched. CDR3: CASRHSGGGFNEQFF. The CDR3 DNA is TGTGCCAGCAGGCATAGCGGGGGAGGGTTCAATGAGCAGTTCTTC.

A single count supports this clone. The rearrangement links TRBV18 to TRBJ2-1; tentative D call: TRBD2 (6 bases). The germline V and J ends were trimmed by 6 bases and 3 bases, with 9 bases remaining between them. There are 13 residues in the CDR3. CDR1 and CDR2 from the germline V gene are KGHSH and LQKENI. This chain's CDR3 is CASSAEGYNEQFF. For the CDR3, the DNA is TGTGCCAGCTCCGCGGAGGGCTACAATGAGCAGTTCTTC.

This chain joins TRBV5-8 and TRBJ1-6, with TRBD1 matching 7 bases. J lost 10 bases, V lost 4 bases, and 8 bases had no gene match. The V gene's germline CDR1 is SGHTS and CDR2 YDEGEE. The CDR3 consists of 14 residues. DNA of the CDR3: TGTGCCAGCAGCCTCCGGGACAGTTCCTCACCCCTCCACTTT. This sequence encodes CASSLRDSSSPLHF.

The chain couples TRBV4-1 to TRBJ2-2, with D perhaps matching TRBD1 (6 bases). CDR3 length: 16 residues. The V gene lost 4 bases and the J gene lost 1 base, with 13 bases spanning the gap. The germline V gene encodes CDR1 MGHRA and CDR2 YSYEKL. This CDR3 reads CASSPEIQGNTGELFF. The CDR3 nucleotides are TGCGCCAGCAGCCCAGAAATACAGGGGAACACCGGGGAGCTGTTTTTT.

This clone was detected once. The V call is TRBV5-1, the J call TRBJ2-5; 10 bases agree with TRBD1. Trimming at V came to 3 bases and at J to 11 bases, leaving 7 bases not matched to a gene. Germline loops: CDR1 SGHRS, CDR2 YFSETQ. The CDR3 runs to 13 residues. The CDR3 region is CASSSDRGQEQYF. CDR3 DNA sequence: TGCGCCAGCAGCTCCGACAGGGGGCAAGAGCAGTACTTC.

This chain uses TRBV11-2 with TRBJ2-7; 9 nucleotides align to TRBD1. Germline values: CDR1 SGHAT, CDR2 FQNNGV. The CDR3 runs 15 residues. Germline trimming cut 5 bases from V and 1 base from J; bases unmatched to any gene: 6. DNA for the CDR3: TGTGCCAGCAGCCAGGACAGGGGTAGTTCCTACGAGCAGTACTTC. Translating gives CASSQDRGSSYEQYF. The full variable domain, its missing parts supplied by reference TRBV11-2 and TRBJ2-7, is EAGVAQSPRYKIIEKRQSVAFWCNPISGHATLYWYQQILGQGPKLLIQFQNNGVVDDSQLPKDRFSAERLKGVDSTLKIQPAKLEDSAVYLCASSQDRGSSYEQYFGPGTRLTVT.

The V and J genes are TRBV5-1 and TRBJ2-7; weak D call: TRBD1 (5 bases). Trimming pared 0 bases from V and 3 bases from J, leaving 13 bases between. The CDR3 is made up of 15 amino acids. Germline values: CDR1 SGHRS, CDR2 YFSETQ. CDR3 DNA: TGCGCCAGCAGCTTGGCCGACAGACGAAACTACGAGCAGTACTTC. Translating it yields CASSLADRRNYEQYF.

This clone was observed a single time. This sequence joins TRBV5-4 and TRBJ2-3, with 10 bases identical to TRBD2. There are 15 residues in the CDR3. V lost 2 bases to trimming and J lost 2 bases; unmatched junction nucleotides: 2. The germline gives CDR1 SGHNT, CDR2 YYREEE (reference sequence). In DNA, the CDR3 is TGTGCCAGCAGCTTTCTAGCGGGGGCCACAGATACGCAGTATTTT. It codes for CASSFLAGATDTQYF.

V is TRBV28 and J is TRBJ1-4; the D gene is possibly TRBD1 (6 bases). V gave up 6 bases and J gave up 3 bases, with 26 bases separating them. Germline-derived CDR1 and CDR2 are MDHEN and SYDVKM. This CDR3 has 19 residues. The DNA of the CDR3 is TGTGCCAGCAGCCTCGCGGTCGGCAGGGGAATGGGAGCTAATGAAAAACTGTTTTTT. Its protein is CASSLAVGRGMGANEKLFF.

The chain has TRBV6-6 and TRBJ2-5; possibly TRBD1 for D (5 bases). The V end lost 10 bases, the J end lost 1 base, and 10 bases lay between the germline ends. Germline V gene data show CDR1 as MNHNY and CDR2 as SVGAGI (reference sequence). The CDR3 consists of 12 residues. The CDR3 DNA follows: TGTGCCACCAGGGCTACCCAAGAGACCCAGTACTTC. This translates into CATRATQETQYF.

CDR3 nucleotide sequence: TGTGCCAGTAGGGAGAAAATCTCTGGAAACACCATATATTTT. Protein sequence: CASREKISGNTIYF. The chain employs TRBV19 and TRBJ1-3, with unresolved D. Trimming left V 6 bases short and J 0 bases short, with 9 bases between. The CDR3 runs 14 residues. The germline CDR1 and CDR2 sequences are LNHDA and SQIVND (reference sequence).